This TCR beta chain was captured in a study of technical replicates of blood from several donors. Profiling relied on immunoSEQ multiplex PCR, and the TCRdb table lists in-frame clones only, not all of them. The table shows tens of thousands of clones, with about nine tenths occurring only once. In its sample, this clone was seen once. The sample consisted of T cells isolated from PBMCs. This clonotype was obtained from a human donor in good health.

The DNA for the CDR3 is TGTGCCAGCAGCCAACTAGCGGGAGGCACAGATACGCAGTATTTT. Protein sequence: CASSQLAGGTDTQYF. J is TRBJ2-3 and V is TRBV14; 10 positions match TRBD2. Unmatched junction bases numbered 0, after V lost 2 bases and J lost 1 base. CDR1 is SGHDN, CDR2 FVKESK, per germline. This CDR3 has 15 residues.